A single sample gave rise to the 10 T cell receptor beta chains below, sequenced in a study of shared clonotypes between healthy human individuals. Generated by immunoSEQ multiplex PCR, the TCRdb table keeps only in-frame clones and is missing some. The data contain over 2 million clones, 85% to 95% of them singletons. Sequences were obtained from naive CD4+ T cells sorted from blood. Sample subset: CD45RA+ positively selected. These receptors were obtained from a man younger than 35 in good health.

The chain uses TRBV4-3 and TRBJ2-5; TRBD1 is a possible D gene (5 bases). V gave up 0 bases and J gave up 3 bases, with 8 bases separating them. CDR1 is LGHNA and CDR2 is YSLEER in the germline V gene. The CDR3 runs 14 residues. CDR3 sequence reads: CASSQETAKETQYF. The CDR3 DNA reads TGCGCCAGCAGCCAAGAGACAGCCAAAGAGACCCAGTACTTC.

V gene TRBV30 combines with J gene TRBJ2-2, with D uncertain. The CDR3 has 12 amino acids. The germline V gene has CDR1 GTSNPN and CDR2 SVGIG (reference sequence). Trimming left V 4 bases short and J 4 bases short, with 7 bases between. The CDR3 spells CAWNPITGELFF. The CDR3 nucleotides read TGTGCCTGGAACCCAATCACCGGGGAGCTGTTTTTT.

The chain joins TRBV9 to TRBJ1-6; no clear D gene. Germline assignment: CDR1 SGDLS and CDR2 YYNGEE. V lost 4 bases to trimming and J lost 9 bases, with 11 bases between them. The CDR3 covers 13 residues. CDR3 DNA: TGTGCCAGCAGCTCAACGACGGGTTCACCCCTCCACTTT. This encodes CASSSTTGSPLHF.

The J gene is TRBJ1-2, the V gene TRBV7-2; 12 bases match TRBD1. The germline gives CDR1 SGHTA, CDR2 FQGNSA. V gave up 5 bases and J gave up 7 bases; unmatched junction bases: 5. CDR3 length: 14 amino acids. CDR3 DNA: TGTGCCAGCAGCATGGGACAGGGGGCGCCTGGCTACACCTTC. Protein: CASSMGQGAPGYTF.

The rearrangement joins TRBV27 to TRBJ1-1; D call uncertain. The CDR3 sequence is 14 residues long. The V gene lost 5 bases and the J gene lost 1 base, with 11 bases spanning the gap. The germline gives CDR1 MNHEY, CDR2 SMNVEV (reference sequence). The CDR3 sequence: CASSLLQPNTEAFF. The CDR3, as DNA: TGTGCCAGCAGTCTCCTCCAGCCGAACACTGAAGCTTTCTTT.

This clone was recorded a few times. Other nucleotide sequences from this sample produce the same CDR3. The V gene is TRBV20-1, the J gene TRBJ2-5; D is unresolved. This CDR3 has 10 amino acids. CDR1 and CDR2 from the germline V gene are DFQATT and SNEGSKA (reference sequence). Trimming cost V 3 bases and J 3 bases, with 2 bases left between them. The CDR3 sequence: CSARKETQYF. CDR3 bases: TGCAGTGCTAGGAAAGAGACCCAGTACTTC.

V is TRBV7-8 and J is TRBJ1-5; D gene ambiguous. CDR1 is SGHVS and CDR2 is FQNEAQ in the germline V gene. Trimming pared 1 base from V and 0 bases from J, leaving 13 bases between. This CDR3 spans 17 amino acids. The CDR3, as DNA: TGTGCCAGCAGCTTAGAGAACGCAGGATATAGCAATCAGCCCCAGCATTTT. Its translation is CASSLENAGYSNQPQHF. The whole variable domain, remainder taken from reference TRBV7-8 and TRBJ1-5, is GAGVSQSPRYKVAKRGQDVALRCDPISGHVSLFWYQQALGQGPEFLTYFQNEAQLDKSGLPSDRFFAERPEGSVSTLKIQRTQQEDSAVYLCASSLENAGYSNQPQHFGDGTRLSIL.

V and J are TRBV5-1 and TRBJ2-3, with TRBD2 matching 8 bases. V was pared by 6 bases and J by 0 bases, with 6 bases of the junction left unmatched. There are 15 residues in the CDR3. Germline-derived CDR1 and CDR2 are SGHRS and YFSETQ. This CDR3 is CASKQSGGSTDTQYF. The DNA of the CDR3 is TGCGCCAGCAAGCAAAGCGGGGGAAGCACAGATACGCAGTATTTT.

The chain carries TRBV18 and TRBJ2-5; D remains ambiguous. The length of the CDR3 is 12 residues. Deletions cut 6 bases from V and 5 bases from J, with 10 bases between. From germline, CDR1 is KGHSH and CDR2 LQKENI. The CDR3 is CASSHGSETQYF. The CDR3 DNA follows: TGTGCCAGCTCCCACGGGTCGGAGACCCAGTACTTC.

V gene TRBV19 combines with J gene TRBJ2-3; 10 bases agree with TRBD2. CDR3 length: 15 amino acids. Trimming at V came to 6 bases and at J to 3 bases, leaving 6 bases not matched to a gene. Per germline, CDR1 LNHDA and CDR2 SQIVND (reference sequence). CDR3 nucleotides: TGTGCCAGTAGACAAGCGGGGGGGCCGACAGATACGCAGTATTTT. Translated: CASRQAGGPTDTQYF.